These T cell receptor beta chains were read from a single sample in a study of PD-1 blockade in classical Hodgkin lymphoma. The method was immunoSEQ multiplex PCR; TCRdb's version includes in-frame clones alone and lacks a portion of them. The repertoire holds about 110,000 clones, with 80% to 90% as singletons. Sequencing was performed on peripheral blood mononuclear cells (PBMCs), taken before the second cycle of nivolumab. The receptors here all came from a human donor with classical Hodgkin lymphoma. CDR3s include the opening cysteine and the closing phenylalanine or tryptophan. D genes are given only for firm matches. Clone size is given for some rows only: seen once, a few or many times, or a class if the clone is expanded.

cdr3_length	v_call	d_call	clone_size	j_call	cdr3_aa	cdr3_nt
12	TRBV11-2	.	few	TRBJ2-1	CASSSLAGEQFF	TGTGCCAGCAGCTCGCTTGCGGGTGAGCAGTTCTTC
12	TRBV7-9	.	.	TRBJ1-1	CASRMAGTEAFF	TGTGCCAGCAGAATGGCTGGCACTGAAGCTTTCTTT
15	TRBV19	.	.	TRBJ2-1	CASSIGLGRDNEQFF	TGTGCCAGTAGTATAGGGTTAGGACGGGACAATGAGCAGTTCTTC
13	TRBV5-1	.	.	TRBJ1-5	CASSLAMGGPQHF	TGCGCCAGCAGCTTGGCCATGGGAGGGCCCCAGCATTTT
13	TRBV7-2	.	.	TRBJ2-1	CASSIRWDNEQFF	TGTGCCAGCAGCATTAGATGGGATAATGAGCAGTTCTTC
14	TRBV15	.	.	TRBJ2-1	CATSRDLRDNEQFF	TGTGCCACCAGCAGAGATTTAAGGGACAATGAGCAGTTCTTC
15	TRBV7-6	TRBD1	.	TRBJ1-1	CASSLGQGMNTEAFF	TGTGCCAGCAGCTTAGGACAGGGCATGAACACTGAAGCTTTCTTT
13	TRBV6-6	.	.	TRBJ2-7	CASSYFRSQEQYF	TGTGCCAGCAGTTACTTCCGTTCCCAGGAGCAGTACTTC
14	TRBV19	TRBD1	.	TRBJ2-5	CASSMGDRGETQYF	TGTGCCAGTAGTATGGGGGACAGAGGGGAGACCCAGTACTTC
15	TRBV6-5	TRBD1	.	TRBJ1-2	CASRGQEDANYGYTF	TGTGCCAGCAGAGGACAGGAGGACGCTAACTATGGCTACACCTTC
12	TRBV29-1	.	.	TRBJ1-2	CSVDEGGAGYTF	TGCAGCGTTGACGAGGGGGGGGCGGGCTACACCTTC
15	TRBV19	TRBD2	.	TRBJ2-2	CASRPGLARTGELFF	TGTGCCAGTCGTCCGGGACTAGCTAGGACCGGGGAGCTGTTTTTT
13	TRBV6-5	.	.	TRBJ1-1	CASRKGGSTEAFF	TGTGCCAGCAGAAAGGGCGGGAGCACTGAAGCTTTCTTT
18	TRBV5-1	.	once	TRBJ2-3	CASSPRATITRSTDTQYF	TGCGCCAGCAGCCCCCGCGCGACTATAACCAGAAGCACAGATACGCAGTATTTT
13	TRBV18	.	once	TRBJ2-7	CASSRAGQPEQYF	TGTGCCAGCTCACGAGCGGGACAGCCCGAGCAGTACTTC
16	TRBV9	.	.	TRBJ2-2	CASSVGSLATPGELFF	TGTGCCAGCAGCGTAGGAAGTCTAGCCACCCCCGGGGAGCTGTTTTTT
16	TRBV27	.	.	TRBJ2-7	CASSSQGGRGAYEQYF	TGTGCCAGCAGTTCCCAGGGGGGGCGCGGCGCCTACGAGCAGTACTTC
15	TRBV29-1	.	.	TRBJ2-7	CSVEDWGGQAYEQYF	TGCAGCGTTGAAGATTGGGGTGGGCAGGCCTACGAGCAGTACTTC
11	TRBV5-6	.	few	TRBJ2-5	CASSLRQTQYF	TGTGCCAGCAGCCTAAGGCAGACCCAGTACTTC
16	TRBV5-4	TRBD1	.	TRBJ1-3	CASSWGDRGLGNTIYF	TGTGCCAGCAGCTGGGGGGACAGGGGGCTCGGAAACACCATATATTTT
13	TRBV5-5	.	.	TRBJ2-7	CASSFRMSPEQYF	TGTGCCAGCAGCTTCAGGATGAGTCCCGAGCAGTACTTC
13	TRBV6-1	TRBD2	.	TRBJ2-1	CASSSGRNNEQFF	TGTGCCAGTAGTAGCGGGAGGAACAATGAGCAGTTCTTC
15	TRBV7-9	TRBD1	.	TRBJ2-7	CASSHRDREIYEQYF	TGTGCCAGCAGCCATCGGGACAGGGAAATCTACGAGCAGTACTTC